This is a list of T cell receptor beta chains from one sample in a study of control samples from healthy donors and cancer patients. Sequencing was performed with immunoSEQ multiplex PCR; in TCRdb, only in-frame clones are kept and a portion is missing. The sample carries 20,000 to 30,000 clones, roughly 93% recorded once. The source material was PBMCs. The receptors here all came from a man aged 50 to 60 with lung cancer. Both conserved end residues are part of each CDR3. D genes are given only for firm matches. Clone size is given for some rows only: seen once, a few or many times, or a class if the clone is expanded.

>-|-|TRBJ1-2|TRBV12-3/TRBV12-4|13
CASSLGTPLGYTF
TGTGCCAGCAGTCTCGGGACACCTCTTGGCTACACCTTC
>-|TRBD1|TRBJ2-7|TRBV11-1|15
CASSSRDSSSYEQYF
TGTGCCAGCAGTTCTAGGGACAGCAGCTCCTACGAGCAGTACTTC
>-|-|TRBJ2-7|TRBV3-1/TRBV3-2|15
CASSQVGGASYEQYF
TGTGCCAGCAGCCAAGTCGGGGGCGCTTCCTACGAGCAGTACTTC
>-|-|TRBJ2-3|TRBV18|14
CASSAIPGTDTQYF
TGTGCCAGCTCCGCTATTCCAGGCACAGATACGCAGTATTTT
>-|TRBD1|TRBJ1-6|TRBV9|17
CASSAEQGSSYNSPLHF
TGTGCCAGCAGCGCCGAACAGGGGAGCTCCTATAATTCACCCCTCCACTTT
>-|TRBD1|TRBJ2-1|TRBV12-3/TRBV12-4|13
CASRQGAFNEQFF
TGTGCCAGCCGGCAGGGGGCTTTCAATGAGCAGTTCTTC
>-|-|TRBJ1-4|TRBV11-2|15
CASSFGTGIGEKLFF
TGTGCCAGCAGCTTCGGGACTGGGATAGGAGAAAAACTGTTTTTT
>-|TRBD1|TRBJ1-2|TRBV6-2/TRBV6-3|13
CASSYSTGDGYTF
TGTGCCAGCAGTTACTCCACAGGGGATGGCTACACCTTC
>-|TRBD2|TRBJ2-5|TRBV3-1/TRBV3-2|16
CASSQDRGGARETQYF
TGTGCCAGCAGCCAAGATCGCGGGGGGGCGAGAGAGACCCAGTACTTC
>once|-|TRBJ2-1|TRBV20-1|15
CSASDAVSSYNEQFF
TGCAGTGCTAGTGACGCGGTGAGCTCCTACAATGAGCAGTTCTTC
>-|TRBD1|TRBJ1-5|TRBV6-2/TRBV6-3|14
CASSPPGGDQPQHF
TGTGCCAGCAGTCCACCAGGGGGCGATCAGCCCCAGCATTTT
>-|TRBD2|TRBJ2-1|TRBV4-3|17
CASSQDIGRGGLNEQFF
TGCGCCAGCAGCCAAGATATTGGGCGGGGGGGCCTCAATGAGCAGTTCTTC
>-|-|TRBJ2-7|TRBV4-2|16
CASSQEYTAQGYEQYF
TGTGCCAGCAGCCAAGAGTACACAGCCCAGGGCTACGAGCAGTACTTC
>once|-|TRBJ1-1|TRBV5-1|15
CASSLSNRQSTEAFF
TGCGCCAGCAGCTTGTCCAATCGGCAGTCCACTGAAGCTTTCTTT
>-|TRBD1|TRBJ2-1|TRBV10-3|16
CAISESRTGAGNEQFF
TGTGCCATCAGTGAGTCCCGGACAGGGGCTGGGAATGAGCAGTTCTTC
>-|TRBD1|TRBJ1-1|TRBV6-1|17
CASSELSSLDRATEAFF
TGTGCCAGCAGTGAACTCTCCTCTCTCGACAGGGCCACTGAAGCTTTCTTT
>-|-|TRBJ2-2|TRBV24-1|14
CATSDSDRPGELFF
TGTGCCACCAGTGACTCTGACAGACCCGGGGAGCTGTTTTTT
>-|-|TRBJ1-6|TRBV5-1|13
CASSLAWGSPLHF
TGCGCCAGCAGCTTGGCTTGGGGTTCACCCCTCCACTTT
>-|TRBD1|TRBJ1-2|TRBV7-2|15
CASSSGTGRTFGYTF
TGTGCCAGCAGCTCCGGGACAGGGAGAACCTTCGGCTACACCTTC
>-|-|TRBJ2-5|TRBV7-8|14
CASSLFRDPMTQYF
TGTGCCAGCAGCTTATTCAGGGACCCCATGACCCAGTACTTC
>-|-|TRBJ2-3|TRBV19|13
CASSIAWRDTQYF
TGTGCCAGTAGTATCGCCTGGCGGGATACGCAGTATTTT
>once|TRBD2|TRBJ2-7|TRBV27|14
CASSLYGGAGEQYF
TGTGCCAGCAGTTTATACGGGGGGGCGGGAGAGCAGTACTTC
>-|TRBD1|TRBJ1-1|TRBV6-5|14
CASSRQGRYTEAFF
TGTGCCAGCAGTCGACAGGGGAGATACACTGAAGCTTTCTTT
>-|-|TRBJ1-1|TRBV29-1|13
CSVVSGRNTEAFF
TGCAGCGTTGTCTCAGGGAGGAACACTGAAGCTTTCTTT
>-|TRBD1|TRBJ1-1|TRBV6-6|15
CASSPFGTGGDEAFF
TGTGCCAGCAGTCCTTTCGGGACAGGGGGCGATGAAGCTTTCTTT
>-|-|TRBJ2-5|TRBV4-3|15
CASSLVYRDQETQYF
TGCGCCAGCAGCCTCGTATACAGGGACCAAGAGACCCAGTACTTC
>-|-|TRBJ2-2|TRBV7-3|14
CASSLNPAGLGLFF
TGTGCCAGCAGCTTAAACCCTGCAGGTTTAGGGCTGTTTTTT
>once|-|TRBJ2-7|TRBV2|13
CASSGVGTYEQYF
TGTGCCAGCAGTGGGGTGGGGACCTACGAGCAGTACTTC
>-|TRBD1|TRBJ1-5|TRBV5-1|15
CASSLGQGRDQPQHF
TGCGCCAGCAGCTTGGGACAGGGAAGGGATCAGCCCCAGCATTTT
>-|TRBD1|TRBJ1-1|TRBV19|14
CASGTGQGITEAFF
TGTGCCAGTGGGACTGGACAGGGGATCACTGAAGCTTTCTTT
>-|TRBD1|TRBJ2-7|TRBV4-3|14
CASSRLTGSDEQYF
TGCGCCAGCAGCCGATTGACAGGGTCGGATGAGCAGTACTTC
>-|TRBD1|TRBJ2-2|TRBV10-3|17
CAISASAGTGRTGELFF
TGTGCCATCAGTGCATCAGCCGGGACAGGGCGCACCGGGGAGCTGTTTTTT
>-|TRBD1|TRBJ1-3|TRBV30|15
CASTGEGAYGNTIYF
TGTGCCTCCACGGGGGAGGGGGCATATGGAAACACCATATATTTT
>-|TRBD1|TRBJ2-7|TRBV10-2|15
CASSEWGDRGYEQYF
TGCGCCAGCAGTGAGTGGGGGGACAGGGGCTACGAGCAGTACTTC
>few|-|TRBJ1-1|TRBV6-4|14
CASRSTGTNTEAFF
TGTGCCAGCAGATCCACCGGGACGAACACTGAAGCTTTCTTT
>-|-|TRBJ1-2|TRBV7-2|15
CASSLVAGANYGYTF
TGTGCCAGCAGCTTAGTGGCGGGAGCTAACTATGGCTACACCTTC
>-|TRBD1|TRBJ1-5|TRBV3-1/TRBV3-2|15
CASSQGTGVWEPQHF
TGTGCCAGCAGCCAAGGGACAGGGGTTTGGGAACCCCAGCATTTT
>-|-|TRBJ2-3|TRBV24-1|14
CATRQGEGADTQYF
TGTGCCACCAGGCAAGGGGAAGGAGCAGATACGCAGTATTTT
>-|-|TRBJ2-5|TRBV6-5|11
CASSYGETQYF
TGTGCCAGCAGTTACGGCGAGACCCAGTACTTC
>-|-|TRBJ1-2|TRBV7-6|15
CASGEFRDGPDGYTF
TGTGCCAGCGGGGAATTCCGGGACGGACCAGATGGCTACACCTTC
>-|-|TRBJ1-6|TRBV2|14
CASLGGGSDSPLHF
TGTGCCAGCCTCGGGGGAGGCTCGGATTCACCCCTCCACTTT
>once|-|TRBJ1-6|TRBV5-1|14
CASSFGDYNSPLHF
TGCGCCAGCAGCTTTGGAGACTATAATTCACCCCTCCACTTT
>-|TRBD1|TRBJ1-6|TRBV5-6|16
CASRAGTGGVNSPLHF
TGTGCCAGCAGGGCCGGGACAGGGGGCGTCAATTCACCCCTCCACTTT
>large|-|TRBJ1-5|TRBV11-2|19
CASPGNRLRTAYSNQPQHF
TGTGCCAGCCCCGGTAACAGGCTACGGACCGCTTATAGCAATCAGCCCCAGCATTTT
>-|-|TRBJ1-1|TRBV25-1|13
CASSGWLNTEAFF
TGTGCCAGCAGTGGTTGGCTGAACACTGAAGCTTTCTTT
>-|-|TRBJ1-5|TRBV2|14
CASSEAESNQPQHF
TGTGCCAGCAGTGAAGCGGAGAGCAATCAGCCCCAGCATTTT